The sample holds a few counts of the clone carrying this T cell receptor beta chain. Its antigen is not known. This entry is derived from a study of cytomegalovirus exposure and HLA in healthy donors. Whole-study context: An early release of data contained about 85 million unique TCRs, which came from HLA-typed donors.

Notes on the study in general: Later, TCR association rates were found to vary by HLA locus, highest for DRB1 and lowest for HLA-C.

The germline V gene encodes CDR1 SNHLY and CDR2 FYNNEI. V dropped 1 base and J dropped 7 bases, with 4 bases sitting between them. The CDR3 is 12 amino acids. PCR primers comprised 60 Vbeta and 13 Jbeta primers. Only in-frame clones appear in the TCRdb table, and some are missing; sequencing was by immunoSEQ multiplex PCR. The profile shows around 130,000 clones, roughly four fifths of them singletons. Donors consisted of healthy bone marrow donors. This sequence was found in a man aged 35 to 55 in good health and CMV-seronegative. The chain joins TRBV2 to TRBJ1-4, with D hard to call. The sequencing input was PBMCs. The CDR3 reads CASSEGLEKLFF. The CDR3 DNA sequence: TGTGCCAGCAGTGAAGGGCTTGAAAAACTGTTTTTT.